Listed here are 29 T cell receptor beta chains from one sample, sequenced in a study of T cell clonality in common variable immunodeficiency. Some clones are missing from TCRdb's copy, which holds only in-frame ones; the method was immunoSEQ multiplex PCR. The sample holds over 55,000 clones, and no clone turns up only once. Input material: peripheral blood mononuclear cells. The receptors were sampled from a person between 18 and 75 years old in good health.

This clone was recorded at least ten times. The read ends 3 residues shy of where the CDR3 ends; the end is completed using the germline J gene. The J gene is TRBJ2-3, the V gene TRBV30; D is ambiguous. This CDR3 region has 13 residues. Germline V gene lookup returns CDR1 GTSNPN and CDR2 SVGIG (reference sequence). The V and J ends lost 0 bases and 1 base respectively, with 5 bases between them. Partial CDR3 DNA: TGTGCCTGGAGTGTAACAGGCACAGATACG. Its protein is CAWSVTGTDT. In full, the CDR3 reads CAWSVTGTDTQYF.

CDR3 loop: CAWSSSLTGPNEKLFF. Partial CDR3 DNA: TGTGCCTGGAGTTCGAGCTTAACAGGGCCCAATGAAAAA. The chain links TRBV30 to TRBJ1-4; possibly TRBD1 for D (6 bases). The read ends 3 residues shy of where the CDR3 ends; the end is completed using the germline J gene. CDR1 GTSNPN and CDR2 SVGIG come from the germline V gene (reference sequence). This CDR3 comprises 16 residues. V lost 2 bases to trimming and J lost 5 bases, with 18 bases between them.

This clone was recorded at least ten times. The read ends 3 residues shy of where the CDR3 ends; the end is completed using the germline J gene. The V call is TRBV20-1, the J call TRBJ1-5, with D perhaps matching TRBD1 (5 bases). Germline CDR1 DFQATT, CDR2 SNEGSKA (reference sequence). Trimming took 4 bases from V and 3 from J, leaving 10 bases between them. The CDR3 consists of 13 residues. The CDR3 bases that were read are TGCAGTGCTACCGGAGGGGTCAATCAGCCC. This sequence encodes CSATGGVNQP. From start to end, the CDR3 is CSATGGVNQPQHF.

Ten or more counts support this clone. The read terminates 3 residues before the CDR3 end, so the remaining end is supplied by the germline J gene. This chain joins TRBV20-1 and TRBJ1-2; D is uncertain. Trimming removed 3 bases at V and 4 bases at J, with 12 bases between. Germline loops: CDR1 DFQATT, CDR2 SNEGSKA (reference sequence). The CDR3 has 13 residues. This chain's CDR3 is CSASEPGGYGYTF. The DNA read from the CDR3 is TGCAGTGCTAGTGAACCGGGTGGCTATGGC.

Ten or more counts support this clone. The observed sequence ends 3 residues before the CDR3 terminus, with the missing tail filled in from the germline J gene. The chain uses TRBV5-1 and TRBJ2-1; no reliable D call. CDR3 length equals 13 residues. CDR1 is SGHRS and CDR2 is YFSETQ in the germline V gene. Trimming left V 0 bases short and J 6 bases short, with 7 bases between. CDR3 DNA (partial): TGCGCCAGCAGCTTGGGGCTAGTCAATGAG. This codes for CASSLGLVNE. In full, the CDR3 is CASSLGLVNEQFF.

This clone was observed at least ten times. The observed sequence ends 3 residues before the CDR3 terminus, with the missing tail filled in from the germline J gene. The chain carries TRBV19 and TRBJ2-2; no clear D. The CDR3 is 14 amino acids. Trimming cost V 4 bases and J 5 bases, with 11 bases left between them. Germline CDR1 and CDR2: LNHDA and SQIVND (reference sequence). The CDR3 reads CASSKNPGTGELFF. CDR3 bases read: TGTGCCAGTAGTAAAAACCCAGGAACCGGGGAG.

Only a few counts were recorded for this clone. The read terminates 3 residues before the CDR3 end, so the remaining end is supplied by the germline J gene. The chain carries TRBV18 and TRBJ2-2, with D possibly called TRBD1 or TRBD2 (5 bases each). Trimming stripped 6 bases from V and 6 bases from J, with 14 bases between. Germline-derived CDR1 and CDR2 are KGHSH and LQKENI. The CDR3 contains 14 residues. CDR3: CASSNLRGAGELFF. The CDR3 DNA, read in part, is TGTGCCAGCTCTAACCTTCGAGGGGCCGGGGAG.

This clone was counted at least ten times. The read halts 3 residues ahead of the CDR3 end, with the missing end drawn from the germline J gene. V and J are TRBV30 and TRBJ2-5; 7 nucleotides match TRBD2. This CDR3 has 14 residues. From germline, CDR1 is GTSNPN and CDR2 SVGIG (reference sequence). The J segment lost 5 bases and the V segment lost 2 bases, leaving 8 bases of the junction unmatched. CDR3 bases read: TGTGCCTGGAGTAGGCTAGCGGTCGGGGAGACC. It yields the protein CAWSRLAVGET. The whole CDR3 region reads CAWSRLAVGETQYF.

This clone was picked up a small number of times. The CDR3 end lies 3 residues beyond the end of the read and is filled in from the germline J gene. This chain connects TRBV6-2 or TRBV6-3 to TRBJ1-4, with D perhaps matching TRBD1 (6 bases). Germline V gene lookup returns CDR1 MNHEY and CDR2 SVGEGT. The CDR3 sequence is 13 residues long. V was cut by 3 bases and J by 5 bases, with 7 bases left in between. The CDR3 here is CASSYGQNEKLFF. The DNA read from the CDR3 is TGTGCCAGCAGTTATGGACAGAATGAAAAA.

This clone has ten or more counts. The DNA ends 3 residues before the CDR3 does, and the rest of the CDR3 is filled in from the germline J gene. This chain connects TRBV12-5 to TRBJ2-5; 11 bases are a match to TRBD2. Germline lookup yields CDR1 LGHNT and CDR2 FRNRAP. Unmatched junction bases numbered 3, after V lost 4 bases and J lost 2 bases. CDR3 length: 15 amino acids. The DNA read from the CDR3 is TGTGCTAGTGGTTCAACTAGCGGGAGTCAAGAGACC. Translation gives CASGSTSGSQET. The CDR3 in full is CASGSTSGSQETQYF.

This clone was seen more than once but under ten times. Given a much more abundant clone one base away, this may be a read error. The read halts 3 residues ahead of the CDR3 end, with the missing end drawn from the germline J gene. V is TRBV2 and J is TRBJ2-1, with 9 positions matching TRBD2. Germline V lookup: CDR1 SNHLY, CDR2 FYNNEI. CDR3 length equals 18 residues. The sequenced CDR3 bases are TGTGCCGGCAGTGAATCCGACATAGGCGGGAGGGTGGGGAATGAG. Its protein product is CAGSESDIGGRVGNE. The entire CDR3 protein is CAGSESDIGGRVGNEQFF.

This clone has at least ten counts. The CDR3 end falls 3 residues outside the read, so it is completed with the germline J gene. The chain recombines TRBV20-1 with TRBJ2-6; 16 bases align to TRBD2. This CDR3 has 18 amino acids. Per germline, CDR1 DFQATT and CDR2 SNEGSKA (reference sequence). After removal of 4 bases from V and 4 bases from J, the junction contained 7 bases not matched to a gene. The part of the CDR3 DNA that was read is TGCAGTGCTAAAGCCTCGGGACTAGCGGGAGGGGGGGCCAACGTC. This gives the protein CSAKASGLAGGGANV. The CDR3 reads in full as CSAKASGLAGGGANVLTF.

This clone was seen only a few times. The part of the CDR3 DNA that was read is TGCGCCAGCAGCTTGGCCGCGCAGGGGGCCAATGAG. It encodes CASSLAAQGANE. From start to end, the CDR3 is CASSLAAQGANEQFF. V usage is TRBV5-1 and J usage is TRBJ2-1; the match to TRBD1 covers 8 bases. The read terminates 3 residues before the CDR3 end, so the remaining end is supplied by the germline J gene. The germline CDR1 and CDR2 sequences are SGHRS and YFSETQ. Trimming removed 0 bases from V and 6 bases from J; junction bases left unmatched: 5. The CDR3 has 15 residues.

This clone was recorded at least ten times. With the read ending 3 residues before the CDR3 end, the germline J gene is used to fill in that end. The V gene is TRBV20-1, the J gene TRBJ2-5, with 9 bases aligning to TRBD2. The germline gives CDR1 DFQATT, CDR2 SNEGSKA (reference sequence). This CDR3 region has 16 residues. J was trimmed by 5 bases and V by 3 bases; bases with no gene match: 13. The sequenced CDR3 bases are TGCAGTGCTAGTACAAGGGCGGGAGGGCCGTGGGAGACC. Amino acid sequence: CSASTRAGGPWET. The entire CDR3 protein reads CSASTRAGGPWETQYF.

This clone was counted at least ten times. The read terminates 3 residues before the CDR3 end, so the remaining end is supplied by the germline J gene. This sequence joins TRBV28 and TRBJ2-3; weak D call: TRBD2 (6 bases). V was shortened by 4 bases and J by 8 bases, with 13 bases between the two germline ends. Germline values: CDR1 MDHEN, CDR2 SYDVKM. This CDR3 region has 13 residues. CDR3 DNA, as far as it was read: TGTGCCAGCAGTTCCGGGGGAAAATCTACG. It is translated as CASSSGGKST. From start to end, the CDR3 is CASSSGGKSTQYF.

This clone was counted at least ten times. Coverage ceases 3 residues before the CDR3 finishes, and the germline J gene fills in the end. This chain joins TRBV7-9 and TRBJ1-4; no reliable D call. Germline CDR1 reads SEHNR; CDR2 reads FQNEAQ (reference sequence). V shed 0 bases and J shed 3 bases, with 8 bases lying between them. The CDR3 totals 15 residues. This CDR3 is CASSLAGRANEKLFF. The sequenced CDR3 bases are TGTGCCAGCAGCTTAGCGGGTCGGGCTAATGAAAAA.

In this sample, this clone turned up many times. The read ends 3 residues early relative to the CDR3; the germline J gene fills the gap. The rearrangement joins TRBV6-1 to TRBJ2-3; the D gene is possibly TRBD1 (5 bases). Trimming cost V 1 base and J 3 bases, with 11 bases left between them. CDR1 MNHNS and CDR2 SASEGT come from the germline V gene. This CDR3 comprises 15 residues. The CDR3 loop is CASSEVGRVTDTQYF. The sequenced CDR3 bases are TGTGCCAGCAGTGAAGTGGGCAGGGTTACAGATACG.

This clone has at least ten counts. CDR3 loop: CSAREIGPNYNEQFF. The part of the CDR3 DNA that was read is TGCAGTGCTAGAGAAATTGGGCCCAATTACAATGAG. The chain uses TRBV20-1 and TRBJ2-1, with no clear D. From the germline J gene comes the end of the CDR3, since the read stops 3 residues before it. The V end was cut by 0 bases, the J end by 4 bases, with 13 bases between. The CDR3 spans 15 residues. The germline V gene encodes CDR1 DFQATT and CDR2 SNEGSKA (reference sequence).

Ten or more counts support this clone. The sequenced fragment ends 3 residues before the CDR3 boundary, so the rest is inferred from the germline J gene. The rearrangement links TRBV2 to TRBJ2-3, with TRBD1 matching over 7 bases. V lost 5 bases and J lost 6; bases outside the gene matches: 11. The CDR3 contains 15 residues. The germline V gene encodes CDR1 SNHLY and CDR2 FYNNEI. The CDR3 region is CASSLTGLGMDTQYF. Partial CDR3 DNA: TGTGCCAGCAGTTTGACAGGGTTAGGAATGGATACG.

This clone was observed at least ten times. The read gets to within 3 residues of the CDR3 end, and the germline J gene fills in the rest. The chain carries TRBV9 and TRBJ2-1, with 7 bases identical to TRBD2. Germline V lookup: CDR1 SGDLS, CDR2 YYNGEE. The V and J ends lost 0 bases and 4 bases, in that order; junction bases with no gene match: 7. The CDR3 loop spans 16 amino acids. The CDR3 sequence is CASSVGGGSWYNEQFF. The CDR3 bases that were read are TGTGCCAGCAGCGTAGGTGGCGGGAGTTGGTACAATGAG.

This clone has a count of ten or more. The CDR3 is cut off 3 residues early in the read; its end comes from the germline J gene. The rearrangement joins TRBV19 to TRBJ2-1, with a weak D call TRBD2 (5 bases). The germline CDR1 and CDR2 sequences are LNHDA and SQIVND (reference sequence). CDR3 length equals 15 residues. V lost 7 bases to trimming and J lost 0 bases, with 13 bases between them. The covered CDR3 bases are TGTGCCAGTACTCGGACTTCTAGCTCCTACAATGAG. It translates to CASTRTSSSYNE. The entire CDR3 protein reads CASTRTSSSYNEQFF.

This clone was counted at least ten times. The read ends 3 residues before the CDR3 terminus; that terminus is restored from the germline J gene. The J gene is TRBJ2-3, the V gene TRBV18; the D gene is possibly TRBD2 (6 bases). The germline CDR1 and CDR2 sequences are KGHSH and LQKENI. The CDR3 is 15 residues long. Here the CDR3 reads CASSPGIPGTGTQYF. The covered CDR3 bases are TGTGCCAGCTCACCGGGAATACCGGGGACTGGCACG.

In its sample, this clone was seen a few times. The read falls 3 residues short of the CDR3 end, and the missing part is taken from the germline J gene. The chain links TRBV7-3 to TRBJ1-2; D remains unclear. The CDR3 covers 15 residues. CDR1 SGHTA and CDR2 FQGTGA come from the germline V gene. The chain's CDR3 is CASSLVAGGLDTYTF. CDR3 bases read: TGTGCCAGCAGCCTAGTAGCGGGAGGGCTTGATACC.

This clone was picked up many times. The CDR3 extends 3 residues past the end of the read, so its final part is completed from the germline J gene. This rearrangement joins TRBV30 to TRBJ1-4, with D tentatively TRBD1 (6 bases). Trimming stripped 1 base from V and 8 bases from J, with 14 bases between. CDR3 length equals 14 residues. The germline CDR1 and CDR2 sequences are GTSNPN and SVGIG (reference sequence). Incomplete CDR3 DNA: TGTGCCTGGAGTGGGGGGCAGCCACCAGAAAAA. Translated, it gives CAWSGGQPPEK. The entire CDR3 is CAWSGGQPPEKLFF.

This clone was detected many times. The read halts 3 residues ahead of the CDR3 end, with the missing end drawn from the germline J gene. V and J are TRBV5-1 and TRBJ2-1; D possibly corresponds to TRBD2 (7 bases). V was pared by 1 base and J by 7 bases, with 12 bases between. Germline assignment: CDR1 SGHRS and CDR2 YFSETQ. The length of the CDR3 is 14 residues. The CDR3 sequence: CASSLLGGPNEQFF. The covered CDR3 bases are TGCGCCAGCAGCTTGTTGGGGGGGCCAAATGAG.

This clone appeared many times. The sequenced part of the CDR3 DNA is TGTGCCAGTAGTCCTGGACAGGGAAAGGTCGACGATGAG. This codes for CASSPGQGKVDDE. The whole CDR3 sequence reads CASSPGQGKVDDEQFF. The chain links TRBV19 to TRBJ2-1, with TRBD1 matching 8 bases. The read comes to an end 3 residues before the CDR3 does, leaving the germline J gene to fill in the end. The V gene's germline CDR1 is LNHDA and CDR2 SQIVND (reference sequence). J gave up 8 bases and V 5 bases, and 14 bases lay outside the gene matches. The CDR3 covers 16 residues.

This clone occurred many times. Read sequence stops 3 residues before the CDR3 end, and the germline J gene provides the missing end. The rearrangement uses TRBV19 and TRBJ1-1, with 8 bases identical to TRBD1. V shed 3 bases and J 1 base; nucleotides not matched to a gene: 1. Germline V gene data show CDR1 as LNHDA and CDR2 as SQIVND (reference sequence). CDR3 length equals 14 residues. The DNA read from the CDR3 is TGTGCCAGTAGTATTACAGGGGGGAACACTGAA. It specifies CASSITGGNTE. The full CDR3 is CASSITGGNTEAFF.

This clone was found many times. The missing CDR3 end, 3 residues past where the read stops, is filled in from the germline J gene. The V gene is TRBV28, the J gene TRBJ2-7, with a possible D match to TRBD1 (6 bases). Deletions cut 2 bases from V and 1 base from J, with 12 bases between. Germline lookup yields CDR1 MDHEN and CDR2 SYDVKM. The CDR3 loop spans 15 amino acids. Here the CDR3 reads CASSLVAGASYEQYF. The DNA read from the CDR3 is TGTGCCAGCAGTTTAGTGGCAGGGGCGTCCTACGAG.

Points on this clone: The read is 3 residues too short to cover the CDR3 end, so that end is filled in from the germline J gene. The chain joins TRBV19 to TRBJ2-1; D uncertain. The germline CDR1 and CDR2 sequences are LNHDA and SQIVND (reference sequence). Trimming left V 7 bases short and J 0 bases short, with 13 bases between. The CDR3 sequence is 15 residues long. Partial CDR3 DNA: TGTGCCAGTACCCCCGGCAGGATCTCCTACAATGAG. The encoded protein is CASTPGRISYNE. The entire CDR3 reads CASTPGRISYNEQFF. The variable domain in full, with the rest retrieved from reference TRBV19 and TRBJ2-1, is DGGITQSPKYLFRKEGQNVTLSCEQNLNHDAMYWYRQDPGQGLRLIYYSQIVNDFQKGDIAEGYSVSREKKESFPLTVTSAQKNPTAFYLCASTPGRISYNEQFFGPGTRLTVL.